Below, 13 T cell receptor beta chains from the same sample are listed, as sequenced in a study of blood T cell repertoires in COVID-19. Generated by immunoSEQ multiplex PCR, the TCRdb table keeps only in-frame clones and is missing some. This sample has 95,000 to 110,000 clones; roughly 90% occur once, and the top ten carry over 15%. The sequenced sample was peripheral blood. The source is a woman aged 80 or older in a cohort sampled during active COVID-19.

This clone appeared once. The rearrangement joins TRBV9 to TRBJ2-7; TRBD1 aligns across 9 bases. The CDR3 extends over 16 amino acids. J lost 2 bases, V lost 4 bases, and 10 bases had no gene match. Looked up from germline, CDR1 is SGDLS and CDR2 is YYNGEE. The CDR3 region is CASSPFGQGIAYEQYF. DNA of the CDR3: TGTGCCAGCAGCCCGTTCGGACAGGGGATCGCCTACGAGCAGTACTTC.

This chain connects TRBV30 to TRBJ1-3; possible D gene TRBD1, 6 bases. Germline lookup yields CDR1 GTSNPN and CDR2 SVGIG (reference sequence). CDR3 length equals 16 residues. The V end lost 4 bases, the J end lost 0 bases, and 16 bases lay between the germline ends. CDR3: CAWNWMRGGSGNTIYF. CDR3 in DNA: TGTGCCTGGAATTGGATGCGAGGGGGCTCTGGAAACACCATATATTTT.

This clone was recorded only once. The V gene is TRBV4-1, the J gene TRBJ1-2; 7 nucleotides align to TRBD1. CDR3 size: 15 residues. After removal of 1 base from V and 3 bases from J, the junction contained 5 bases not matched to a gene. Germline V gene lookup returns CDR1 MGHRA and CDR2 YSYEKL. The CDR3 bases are TGCGCCAGCAGCCAAGTCGGACAGGCCGACTATGGCTACACCTTC. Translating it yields CASSQVGQADYGYTF.

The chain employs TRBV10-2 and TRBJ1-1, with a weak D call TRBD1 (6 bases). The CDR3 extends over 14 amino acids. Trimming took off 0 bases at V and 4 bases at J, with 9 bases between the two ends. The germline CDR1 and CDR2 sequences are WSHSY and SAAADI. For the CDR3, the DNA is TGCGCCAGCAGTGAGTCCCCAGGGGTCACTGAAGCTTTCTTT. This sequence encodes CASSESPGVTEAFF.

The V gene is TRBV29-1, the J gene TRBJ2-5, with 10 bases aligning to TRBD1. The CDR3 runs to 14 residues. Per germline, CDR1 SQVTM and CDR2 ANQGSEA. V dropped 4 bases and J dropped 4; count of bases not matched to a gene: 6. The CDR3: CSVAPGTGVETQYF. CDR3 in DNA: TGCAGCGTTGCCCCCGGGACAGGGGTAGAGACCCAGTACTTC.

CDR3 bases: TGCAGCGTTGCCTCGGGAGGGAACACTGAAGCTTTCTTT. Protein sequence: CSVASGGNTEAFF. The chain combines TRBV29-1 with TRBJ1-1, with D unresolved. CDR3 length: 13 amino acids. Germline V gives CDR1 SQVTM, CDR2 ANQGSEA. Trimming took 4 bases from V and 1 from J, leaving 10 bases between them.

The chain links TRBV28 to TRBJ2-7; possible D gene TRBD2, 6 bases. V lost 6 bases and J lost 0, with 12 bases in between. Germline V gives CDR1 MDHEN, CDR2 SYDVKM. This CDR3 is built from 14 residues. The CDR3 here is CASRDGSNSYEQYF. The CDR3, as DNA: TGTGCCAGCAGGGACGGGAGTAACTCCTACGAGCAGTACTTC.

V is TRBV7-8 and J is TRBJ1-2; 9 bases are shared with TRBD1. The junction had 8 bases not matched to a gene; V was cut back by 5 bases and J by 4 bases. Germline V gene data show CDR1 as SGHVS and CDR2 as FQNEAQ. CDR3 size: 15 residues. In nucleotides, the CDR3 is TGTGCCAGCAGCCCCCTAGGGACAGGGTTCTATGGCTACACCTTC. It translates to CASSPLGTGFYGYTF. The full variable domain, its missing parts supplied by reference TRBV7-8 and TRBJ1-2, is GAGVSQSPRYKVAKRGQDVALRCDPISGHVSLFWYQQALGQGPEFLTYFQNEAQLDKSGLPSDRFFAERPEGSVSTLKIQRTQQEDSAVYLCASSPLGTGFYGYTFGSGTRLTVV.

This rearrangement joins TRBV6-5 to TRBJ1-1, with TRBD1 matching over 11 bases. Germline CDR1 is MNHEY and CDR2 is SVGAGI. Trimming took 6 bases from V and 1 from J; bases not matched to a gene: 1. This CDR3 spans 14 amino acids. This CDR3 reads CASRGQGGNTEAFF. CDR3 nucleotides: TGTGCCAGCAGGGGACAGGGGGGGAACACTGAAGCTTTCTTT.

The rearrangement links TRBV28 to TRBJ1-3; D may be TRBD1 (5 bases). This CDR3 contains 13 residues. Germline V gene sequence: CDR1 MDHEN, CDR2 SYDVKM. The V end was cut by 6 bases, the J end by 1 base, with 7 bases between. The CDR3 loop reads CASSGGSGNTIYF. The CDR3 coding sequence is TGTGCCAGCAGCGGGGGATCTGGAAACACCATATATTTT.

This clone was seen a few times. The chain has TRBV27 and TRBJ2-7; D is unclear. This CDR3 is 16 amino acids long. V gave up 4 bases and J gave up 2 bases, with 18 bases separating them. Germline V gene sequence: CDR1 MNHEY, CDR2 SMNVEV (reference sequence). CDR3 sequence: CASSSLRRQPAYEQYF. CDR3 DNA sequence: TGTGCCAGCAGTTCACTACGTCGGCAGCCTGCCTACGAGCAGTACTTC.

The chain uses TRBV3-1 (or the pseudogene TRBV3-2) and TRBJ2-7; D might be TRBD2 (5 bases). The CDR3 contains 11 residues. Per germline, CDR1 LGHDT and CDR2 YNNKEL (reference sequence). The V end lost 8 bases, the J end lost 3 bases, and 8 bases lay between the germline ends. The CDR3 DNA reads TGTGCCAGCGGGAGCAGCTACGAGCAGTACTTC. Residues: CASGSSYEQYF.

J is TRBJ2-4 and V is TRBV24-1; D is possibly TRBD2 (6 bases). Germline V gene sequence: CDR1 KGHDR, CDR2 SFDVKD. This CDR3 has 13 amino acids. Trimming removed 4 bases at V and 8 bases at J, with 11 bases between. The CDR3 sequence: CATSDGGRDIQYF. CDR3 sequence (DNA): TGTGCCACCAGTGACGGAGGGAGAGACATTCAGTACTTC.